What follows is one T cell receptor beta chain and its context. Its cognate antigen is unknown. CDR3 size: 14 residues. Trimming removed 4 bases from V and 8 bases from J; junction bases left unmatched: 10. Germline V lookup: CDR1 KGHSH, CDR2 LQKENI. The sample originates from a study of graft-versus-host responses after intestinal transplantation. Study-wide context: The transplants performed in recipients were multivisceral, liver-intestinal, or isolated intestinal. Following induction with anti-thymocyte globulin, all recipients were given tacrolimus and steroids for three to four years. Broader study findings: Declining HvG levels early post-transplant were linked to peak circulating GvH clone levels. GvH clones detected in recipient marrow included some appearing first in ileum or blood.

This table comes from immunoSEQ multiplex PCR, and its TCRdb copy is limited to in-frame clones, with some not included. The profile shows over 70,000 clones, less than 90% of them singletons. The TCR sequence derives from a human donor who received an intestinal transplant. The chain employs TRBV18 and TRBJ1-2; 7 bases agree with TRBD1. Source: unstimulated CD8+ T cells sorted from spleen or lymph node cells, taken before intestinal transplant. The CDR3 DNA is TGTGCCAGCTCACGGGGGACAGCCACGCGGGGCTACACCTTC. It is translated as CASSRGTATRGYTF.